This T cell receptor beta chain came from a study of CD8 T cells in ankylosing spondylitis. General observations from the study: Seemingly characteristic of ankylosing spondylitis blood was a TCR beta motif consisting of about 8 highly homologous variants. The authors found the disease-linked clones to be CD8+ and relatively rare in peripheral blood. According to the report, clones linked to the disease were significantly enriched in matched synovial fluid samples taken from ankylosing spondylitis patients.

Ten or more counts support this clonotype. Its antigen is not identified. TCR beta libraries were made by quantitative 5'-RACE with molecular barcodes. TCRdb passed the 5' RACE reads through MiXCR, listing each CDR3 protein once. This sample has around 250,000 distinct CDR3 sequences, with approximately 11% found just once. The CDR3 consists of 15 residues. Trimming pared 6 bases from V and 0 bases from J, leaving 12 bases between. Germline loops: CDR1 MNHNS, CDR2 SASEGT. The chain carries TRBV6-1 and TRBJ1-3; D not certain. What was sequenced was blood, either unsorted or a sorted T cell fraction (not recorded which). The source is a male donor with ankylosing spondylitis or in good health (not recorded which). This CDR3 reads CASSDGLYSGNTIYF. CDR3 DNA sequence: TGTGCCAGCAGCGATGGACTTTACTCTGGAAACACCATATATTTT.